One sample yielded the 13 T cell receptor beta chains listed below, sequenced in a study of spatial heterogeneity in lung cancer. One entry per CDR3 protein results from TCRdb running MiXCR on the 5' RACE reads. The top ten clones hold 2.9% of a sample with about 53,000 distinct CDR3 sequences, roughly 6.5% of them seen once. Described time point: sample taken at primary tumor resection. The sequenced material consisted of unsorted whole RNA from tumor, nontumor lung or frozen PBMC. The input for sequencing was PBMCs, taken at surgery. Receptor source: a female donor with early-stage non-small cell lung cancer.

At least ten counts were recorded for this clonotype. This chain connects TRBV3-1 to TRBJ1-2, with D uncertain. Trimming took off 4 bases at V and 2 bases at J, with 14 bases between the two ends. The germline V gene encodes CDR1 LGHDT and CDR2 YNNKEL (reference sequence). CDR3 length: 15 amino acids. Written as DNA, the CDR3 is TGTGCCAGCAGCCCCTCCCTCGCCAGGAACTATGGCTACACCTTC. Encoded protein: CASSPSLARNYGYTF.

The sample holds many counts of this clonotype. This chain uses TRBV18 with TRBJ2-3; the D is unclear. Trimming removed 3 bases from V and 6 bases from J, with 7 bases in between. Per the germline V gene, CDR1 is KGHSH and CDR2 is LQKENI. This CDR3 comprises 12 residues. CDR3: CASSPIEDTQYF. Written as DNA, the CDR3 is TGTGCCAGCTCACCGATAGAGGATACGCAGTATTTT.

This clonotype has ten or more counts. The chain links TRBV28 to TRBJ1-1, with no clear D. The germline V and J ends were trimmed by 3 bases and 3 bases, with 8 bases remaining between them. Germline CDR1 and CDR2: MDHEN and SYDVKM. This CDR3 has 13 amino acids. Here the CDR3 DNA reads TGTGCCAGCAGTTTTGATTTGGACACTGAAGCTTTCTTT. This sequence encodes CASSFDLDTEAFF.

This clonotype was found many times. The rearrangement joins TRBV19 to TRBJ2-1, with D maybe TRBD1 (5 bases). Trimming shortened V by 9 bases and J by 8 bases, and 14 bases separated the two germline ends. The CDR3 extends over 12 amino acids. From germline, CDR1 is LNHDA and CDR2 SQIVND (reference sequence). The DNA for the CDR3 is TGTGCCAGCGGACACCGACGGGATGAGCAGTTCTTC. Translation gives CASGHRRDEQFF.

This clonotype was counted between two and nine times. The CDR3 bases are TGTGCCAGCAGCTACGGACTCACGAACACCGGGGAGCTGTTTTTT. It encodes CASSYGLTNTGELFF. This chain joins TRBV11-3 and TRBJ2-2; tentative D call: TRBD2 (5 bases). The CDR3 has 15 residues. Trimming shortened V by 4 bases and J by 0 bases, and 9 bases separated the two germline ends. The germline gives CDR1 SGHNT, CDR2 YENEEA. Drawing the rest from reference TRBV11-3 and TRBJ2-2, the complete variable domain is EAGVVQSPRYKIIEKKQPVAFWCNPISGHNTLYWYLQNLGQGPELLIRYENEEAVDDSQLPKDRFSAERLKGVDSTLKIQPAELGDSAVYLCASSYGLTNTGELFFGEGSRLTVL.

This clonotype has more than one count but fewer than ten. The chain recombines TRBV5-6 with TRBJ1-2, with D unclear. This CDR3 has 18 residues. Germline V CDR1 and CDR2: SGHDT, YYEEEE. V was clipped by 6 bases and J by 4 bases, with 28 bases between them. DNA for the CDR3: TGTGCCAGCAAACCCGCGAGCGGGCCCACCGGGGTTAGCTATGGCTACACCTTC. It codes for CASKPASGPTGVSYGYTF.

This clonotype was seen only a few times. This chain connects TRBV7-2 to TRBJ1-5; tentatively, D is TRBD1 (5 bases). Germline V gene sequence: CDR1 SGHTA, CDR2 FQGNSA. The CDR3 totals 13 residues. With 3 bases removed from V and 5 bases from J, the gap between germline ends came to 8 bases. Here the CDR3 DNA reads TGTGCCAGCAGCTTCCTCAGGGATCAGCCCCAGCATTTT. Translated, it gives CASSFLRDQPQHF.

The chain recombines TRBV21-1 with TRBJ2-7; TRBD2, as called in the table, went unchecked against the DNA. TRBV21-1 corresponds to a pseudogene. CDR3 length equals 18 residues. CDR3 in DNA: TGTGCCAGCAGCAACTTGAGGGCTAGCGGGGGGCCACCCTACGAGCAGTACTTC. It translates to CASSNLRASGGPPYEQYF.

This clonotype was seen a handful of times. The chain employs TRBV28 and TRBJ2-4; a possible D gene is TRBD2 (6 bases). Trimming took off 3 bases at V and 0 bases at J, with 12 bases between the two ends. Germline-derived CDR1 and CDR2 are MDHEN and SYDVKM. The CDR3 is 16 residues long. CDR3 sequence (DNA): TGTGCCAGCAGTTTGGCTGACGGGGGAGCCAAAAACATTCAGTACTTC. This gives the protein CASSLADGGAKNIQYF.

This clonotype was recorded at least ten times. CDR3 nucleotide sequence: TGTGCCAGCAGCGTTTTCCAGGACGCGGACACTGAAGCTTTCTTT. Translation: CASSVFQDADTEAFF. The genes are TRBV9 and TRBJ1-1; D remains ambiguous. The CDR3 length is 15 residues. Germline CDR1 is SGDLS and CDR2 is YYNGEE. V was trimmed by 2 bases and J by 3 bases, leaving 14 bases between them. The variable domain in full, completed from reference TRBV9 and TRBJ1-1, reads DSGVTQTPKHLITATGQRVTLRCSPRSGDLSVYWYQQSLDQGLQFLIQYYNGEERAKGNILERFSAQQFPDLHSELNLSSLELGDSALYFCASSVFQDADTEAFFGQGTRLTVV.

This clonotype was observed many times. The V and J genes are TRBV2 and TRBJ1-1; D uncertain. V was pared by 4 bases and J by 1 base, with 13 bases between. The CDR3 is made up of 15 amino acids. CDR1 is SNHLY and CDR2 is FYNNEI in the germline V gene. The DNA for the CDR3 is TGTGCCAGCAGTGCAACAGATCTACAGAACACTGAAGCTTTCTTT. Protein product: CASSATDLQNTEAFF.

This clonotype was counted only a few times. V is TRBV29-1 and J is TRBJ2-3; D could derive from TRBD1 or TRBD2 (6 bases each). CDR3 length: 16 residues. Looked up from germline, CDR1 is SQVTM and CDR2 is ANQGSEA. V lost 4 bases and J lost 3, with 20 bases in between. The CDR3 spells CSVVPTVRGPTDTQYF. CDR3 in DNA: TGCAGCGTTGTACCAACAGTCCGGGGGCCGACAGATACGCAGTATTTT.

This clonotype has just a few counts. This CDR3 reads CASSLGGRKAFF. The CDR3, as DNA: TGTGCCAGCAGCTTGGGGGGGCGTAAAGCTTTCTTT. This chain connects TRBV7-9 to TRBJ1-1; tentatively, D is TRBD1 (6 bases). CDR3 size: 12 residues. The V gene lost 3 bases and the J gene lost 9 bases, with 11 bases spanning the gap. Germline loops: CDR1 SEHNR, CDR2 FQNEAQ (reference sequence).